Listed here are 20 T cell receptor beta chains from one sample, sequenced in a study of T cell responses to AZD1222 COVID-19 vaccine. Libraries were prepared by immunoSEQ multiplex PCR; TCRdb keeps only in-frame clonotypes and omits some of them. The sample records some 83,000 clones, 89% being singletons. Sequenced here: peripheral blood, sampled 28 days after the second AZD1222 dose. These receptors originate from an adult who received the AZD1222 COVID-19 vaccine.

This clone was detected only a few times. J is TRBJ1-2 and V is TRBV7-3, with TRBD1 matching over 9 bases. Trimming removed 5 bases from V and 5 bases from J; junction bases left unmatched: 21. The CDR3 covers 19 residues. Germline V lookup: CDR1 SGHTA, CDR2 FQGTGA. CDR3 nucleotides: TGTGCCAGCAGCCCATTTAGTCCCGGGACAGGGACAGGCTTGTATGGCTACACCTTC. Residues: CASSPFSPGTGTGLYGYTF.

The chain carries TRBV28 and TRBJ1-2; the D gene is possibly TRBD1 (5 bases). CDR1 is MDHEN and CDR2 is SYDVKM in the germline V gene. CDR3 size: 14 residues. Trimming took off 5 bases at V and 4 bases at J, with 14 bases between the two ends. CDR3 loop: CASSAADDSYGYTF. The CDR3 bases are TGTGCCAGCAGTGCTGCTGACGACAGCTATGGCTACACCTTC.

This clone has a single count. The rearrangement uses TRBV2 and TRBJ1-1, with 7 bases aligning to TRBD1. Germline V gives CDR1 SNHLY, CDR2 FYNNEI. Unmatched junction bases numbered 10, after V lost 7 bases and J lost 11 bases. The CDR3 spans 12 residues. CDR3 nucleotide sequence: TGTGCCAGCACCCCGGACAGGATCAGGGCTTTCTTT. Encoded protein: CASTPDRIRAFF.

The chain is built from TRBV30 and TRBJ2-7, with D tentatively TRBD2 (6 bases). There are 13 residues in the CDR3. In germline, CDR1 is GTSNPN, CDR2 SVGIG (reference sequence). V was clipped by 2 bases and J by 10 bases, with 18 bases between them. CDR3 nucleotide sequence: TGTGCCTGGAGTATCTCGGCGGGGTTGGAACAGTACTTC. Encoded protein: CAWSISAGLEQYF.

The V and J genes are TRBV7-2 and TRBJ2-3; tentatively, D is TRBD2 (6 bases). The CDR3 has 15 residues. Germline V gives CDR1 SGHTA, CDR2 FQGNSA. Trimming shortened V by 1 base and J by 6 bases, and 14 bases separated the two germline ends. DNA for the CDR3: TGTGCCAGCAGCTTAGTAGCGGTCATCGGTGATACGCAGTATTTT. Protein product: CASSLVAVIGDTQYF.

The J gene is TRBJ2-1, the V gene TRBV7-2; a possible D gene is TRBD2 (5 bases). Germline CDR1 and CDR2: SGHTA and FQGNSA. V was clipped by 3 bases and J by 6 bases, with 15 bases between them. The CDR3 is made up of 15 amino acids. CDR3 amino acids: CASSFLGLGVNEQFF. As DNA, the CDR3 is TGTGCCAGCAGCTTTTTGGGGTTGGGAGTCAATGAGCAGTTCTTC. Combining the CDR3 with reference TRBV7-2 and TRBJ2-1 gives the whole variable domain GAGVSQSPSNKVTEKGKDVELRCDPISGHTALYWYRQSLGQGLEFLIYFQGNSAPDKSGLPSDRFSAERTGGSVSTLTIQRTQQEDSAVYLCASSFLGLGVNEQFFGPGTRLTVL.

The chain recombines TRBV25-1 with TRBJ1-2; TRBD1 might be the D (5 bases). The germline V gene has CDR1 MGHDK and CDR2 SYGVNS. This CDR3 has 12 amino acids. V was pared by 5 bases and J by 8 bases, with 12 bases between. CDR3 DNA sequence: TGTGCCAGCAGTACCGTCCGGGGGGGCTACACCTTC. Translation gives CASSTVRGGYTF.

This chain links TRBV4-1 with TRBJ1-5, with D possibly being TRBD1 (6 bases). Germline loops: CDR1 MGHRA, CDR2 YSYEKL. The length of the CDR3 is 16 residues. V shed 4 bases and J shed 0 bases, with 13 bases lying between them. The CDR3: CASSPSGQSSNQPQHF. The CDR3 region has the DNA TGCGCCAGCAGCCCGAGCGGACAGTCTAGCAATCAGCCCCAGCATTTT.

The chain couples TRBV7-6 to TRBJ1-5; 7 nucleotides agree with TRBD1. The germline CDR1 and CDR2 sequences are SGHVS and FNYEAQ. The trim removed 1 base at V and 5 bases at J, leaving 5 bases unmatched. This CDR3 contains 15 residues. This chain's CDR3 is CASSLVGRGDQPQHF. CDR3 sequence (DNA): TGTGCCAGCAGCTTAGTGGGCAGGGGGGATCAGCCCCAGCATTTT. The full variable domain, its missing parts supplied by reference TRBV7-6 and TRBJ1-5, is GAGVSQSPRYKVTKRGQDVALRCDPISGHVSLYWYRQALGQGPEFLTYFNYEAQQDKSGLPNDRFSAERPEGSISTLTIQRTEQRDSAMYRCASSLVGRGDQPQHFGDGTRLSIL.

The chain links TRBV5-8 to TRBJ1-1, with D perhaps matching TRBD1 (6 bases). CDR3 length: 14 residues. The ends were cut back, 2 bases at V and 7 bases at J, with 15 bases in the middle. Germline V gives CDR1 SGHTS, CDR2 YDEGEE. CDR3 coding DNA: TGTGCCAGCAGCTTCGGCGGGGGGGCCTTTGAAGCTTTCTTT. Encoded protein: CASSFGGGAFEAFF.

This rearrangement joins TRBV5-1 to TRBJ2-3; no definite D call. There are 16 residues in the CDR3. Per germline, CDR1 SGHRS and CDR2 YFSETQ. Between the trimmed V and J ends, which lost 0 bases and 0 bases, there was a span of 11 bases. For the CDR3, the DNA is TGCGCCAGCAGCTTGGGTCTCCCCCCTAGCACAGATACGCAGTATTTT. It specifies CASSLGLPPSTDTQYF.

The chain employs TRBV4-1 and TRBJ2-3, with D maybe TRBD1 (6 bases). Germline V gene lookup returns CDR1 MGHRA and CDR2 YSYEKL. The CDR3 runs 15 residues. V was pared by 3 bases and J by 0 bases, with 10 bases between. CDR3 protein: CASSQWTESTDTQYF. The CDR3 bases are TGCGCCAGCAGCCAGTGGACAGAAAGCACAGATACGCAGTATTTT.

The V call is TRBV3-1 (or the pseudogene TRBV3-2), the J call TRBJ2-5, with D possibly TRBD2 on 5 matching bases. V shed 3 bases and J shed 4 bases, with 24 bases lying between them. Germline assignment: CDR1 LGHDT and CDR2 YNNKEL (reference sequence). The length of the CDR3 is 18 residues. CDR3 in amino acids: CASSHTSNEGSSLETQYF. Written as DNA, the CDR3 is TGTGCCAGCAGCCATACCTCGAATGAGGGTAGTTCATTAGAGACCCAGTACTTC.

The chain joins TRBV12-3 or TRBV12-4 to TRBJ1-4, with 8 bases identical to TRBD1. Trimming removed 7 bases from V and 11 bases from J; junction bases left unmatched: 9. The CDR3 runs 13 residues. CDR3 amino acids: CASTLDRAEKLFF. In DNA, the CDR3 is TGTGCCAGCACCCTGGACAGGGCCGAGAAACTGTTTTTT.

The chain combines TRBV7-9 with TRBJ2-1; D remains ambiguous. Germline CDR1 and CDR2: SEHNR and FQNEAQ (reference sequence). The CDR3 is made up of 16 amino acids. Trimming took off 4 bases at V and 0 bases at J, with 13 bases between the two ends. Here the CDR3 DNA reads TGTGCCAGCAGCTCCGCTTCTGAGAGCTCCTACAATGAGCAGTTCTTC. Protein sequence: CASSSASESSYNEQFF.

This clone was counted once. The chain recombines TRBV29-1 with TRBJ2-1; tentatively, D is TRBD1 (5 bases). V was clipped by 6 bases and J by 0 bases, with 9 bases between them. The CDR3 is 13 amino acids. Germline V gene data show CDR1 as SQVTM and CDR2 as ANQGSEA. The CDR3 nucleotides read TGCAGCGTGATAGACAGCTCCTACAATGAGCAGTTCTTC. Residues: CSVIDSSYNEQFF.

The V call is TRBV3-1 (or the pseudogene TRBV3-2), the J call TRBJ1-2, with D perhaps matching TRBD1 (5 bases). This CDR3 is built from 12 residues. Per germline, CDR1 LGHDT and CDR2 YNNKEL (reference sequence). V gave up 5 bases and J gave up 4 bases, with 8 bases separating them. The CDR3 DNA is TGTGCCAGCAGCGAGGACACCTATGGCTACACCTTC. Its protein is CASSEDTYGYTF.

The rearrangement links TRBV7-9 to TRBJ2-7; D is uncertain. The germline V gene has CDR1 SEHNR and CDR2 FQNEAQ (reference sequence). The CDR3 runs to 15 residues. Trimming stripped 1 base from V and 6 bases from J, with 16 bases between. The CDR3 here is CASSLVWERTSEQYF. The CDR3 DNA reads as TGTGCCAGCAGCTTAGTGTGGGAACGTACGTCCGAGCAGTACTTC.

CDR3 nucleotide sequence: TGTGCCAGCAGTTACGGGACTAGCGGGGGTGGGATTGAGCAGTTCTTC. Translating it yields CASSYGTSGGGIEQFF. The chain links TRBV6-5 to TRBJ2-1; 14 bases are a match to TRBD2. This CDR3 spans 16 amino acids. Trimming removed 2 bases from V and 9 bases from J; junction bases left unmatched: 6. Germline V lookup: CDR1 MNHEY, CDR2 SVGAGI.

V usage is TRBV6-5 and J usage is TRBJ1-4; 7 bases map to TRBD1. The junction had 6 bases not matched to a gene; V was cut back by 6 bases and J by 5 bases. The CDR3 runs to 14 residues. Per the germline V gene, CDR1 is MNHEY and CDR2 is SVGAGI. The CDR3 loop is CASREGTANEKLFF. CDR3 nucleotide sequence: TGTGCCAGCAGGGAGGGGACAGCCAATGAAAAACTGTTTTTT.